This T cell receptor (beta chain) was captured in a study of control samples from healthy donors and cancer patients. Sequencing used immunoSEQ multiplex PCR; TCRdb keeps in-frame clones, though not all of them. The table shows some 90,000 clones, with about 85% occurring only once. The CDR3 has 19 residues. V was shortened by 2 bases and J by 0 bases, with 23 bases between the two germline ends. The receptor comes from a woman aged 45-59 years in good health. Specimen: blood. The rearrangement links TRBV23-1 to TRBJ2-7; D possibly matches TRBD1 or TRBD2 (5 bases each). TRBV23-1 is an ORF, with its function uncertain. The CDR3 loop reads CASSQRFEGKGTFSYEQYF. The CDR3, as DNA: TGCGCCAGCAGTCAACGCTTTGAGGGGAAGGGCACTTTCTCCTACGAGCAGTACTTC.